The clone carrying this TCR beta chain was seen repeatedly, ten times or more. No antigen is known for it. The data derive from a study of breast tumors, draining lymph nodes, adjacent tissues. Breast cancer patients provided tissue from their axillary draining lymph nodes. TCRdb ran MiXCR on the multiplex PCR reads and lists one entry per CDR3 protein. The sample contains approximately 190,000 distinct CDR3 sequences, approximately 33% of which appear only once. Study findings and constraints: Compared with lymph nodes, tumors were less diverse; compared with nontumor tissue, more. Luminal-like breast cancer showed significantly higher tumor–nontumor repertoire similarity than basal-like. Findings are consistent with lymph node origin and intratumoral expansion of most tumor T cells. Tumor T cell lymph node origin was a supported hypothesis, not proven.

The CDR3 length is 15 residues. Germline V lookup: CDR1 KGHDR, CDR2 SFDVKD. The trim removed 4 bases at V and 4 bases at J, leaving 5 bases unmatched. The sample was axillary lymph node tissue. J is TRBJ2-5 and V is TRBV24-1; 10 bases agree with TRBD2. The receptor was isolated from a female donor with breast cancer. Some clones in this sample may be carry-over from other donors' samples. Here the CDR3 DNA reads TGTGCCACCAGTGAAACTAGCGGGACCTCAGAGACCCAGTACTTC. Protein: CATSETSGTSETQYF.